This entry concerns a single T cell receptor (beta chain). The antigen remains undetermined. The data were obtained in a study of T cell responses to AZD1222 COVID-19 vaccine. Study details: Second-dose groups at about 4 or about 12 weeks were pooled.

Assay: immunoSEQ multiplex PCR; the TCRdb copy retains only in-frame clones and omits some. This table has around 83,000 clones, roughly 94% appearing once. Findings and limits, study-wide: Only after the peak T cell response were repertoires sampled. Spike-wide vaccine-associated CD4 TCRs dominated at 160-218 and 743-854. White British people made up most donors, females outnumbered males, and clonal diversity was possibly underestimated.

Sequencing was performed on peripheral blood, taken on day 0 of AZD1222 vaccination. The sequence derives from an adult in good health.

In DNA, the CDR3 is TGTGCCAGCAGTTTTATTTTTGCGGCCTCACAAGGTCTCAATGAGCAGTTCTTC. Its protein is CASSFIFAASQGLNEQFF. The chain employs TRBV27 and TRBJ2-1; no definite D call. V lost 3 bases, J lost 6 bases, and 24 bases lay in between. The CDR3 extends over 18 amino acids. Germline lookup yields CDR1 MNHEY and CDR2 SMNVEV (reference sequence).